The 19 T cell receptor beta chains below all came from one sample that was sequenced in a study of CD8 T cells in Susac syndrome (dated by TCRdb to about 2019). Receptor libraries were prepared by the immunoSEQ multiplex PCR assay. RNA was extracted using the RNeasy kit, and 0.5 to 1 microgram was reverse transcribed with random hexamers. TCRdb took the public reads, trimmed them with fastp at Q25, ran MiXCR for clone calling and kept in-frame beta chains. Rows matching on CDR3 protein sequence are summarized as one entry with the most common DNA and genes. The sample has roughly 120,000 distinct CDR3 sequences on record, approximately 93% of them singletons. The ten largest clonotypes hold roughly 0.3% of the sample. Sample: CD8+ T cells from PBMCs. The source is a human donor with multiple sclerosis.

The chain carries TRBV29-1 and TRBJ1-2; TRBD1 might be the D (5 bases). Germline CDR1 is SQVTM and CDR2 is ANQGSEA. The CDR3 has 13 amino acids. V dropped 3 bases and J dropped 4 bases, with 12 bases sitting between them. CDR3 region: CSVDGGAPYGYTF. Here the CDR3 DNA reads TGCAGCGTTGATGGCGGGGCACCCTATGGCTACACCTTC. Filled out from reference TRBV29-1 and TRBJ1-2, the complete variable domain reads SAVISQKPSRDICQRGTSLTIQCQVDSQVTMMFWYRQQPGQSLTLIATANQGSEATYESGFVIDKFPISRPNLTFSTLTVSNMSPEDSSIYLCSVDGGAPYGYTFGSGTRLTVV.

The chain combines TRBV6-2 or TRBV6-3 with TRBJ1-1; TRBD1 matches 8 bases. Germline V gene lookup returns CDR1 MNHEY and CDR2 SVGEGT. The CDR3 extends over 15 amino acids. Trimming cost V 5 bases and J 3 bases; bases outside gene matches: 8. Here the CDR3 reads CASSQDREYDTEAFF. The CDR3, as DNA: TGTGCCAGCAGTCAGGACAGGGAGTACGACACTGAAGCTTTCTTT.

The chain is built from TRBV4-1 and TRBJ1-1; 7 bases agree with TRBD1. V was clipped by 3 bases and J by 5 bases; unmatched bases: 3. CDR3 length: 13 amino acids. Germline V gives CDR1 MGHRA, CDR2 YSYEKL. The CDR3 coding sequence is TGCGCCAGCAGCCATGCACAGGGGACTGAAGCTTTCTTT. Its translation: CASSHAQGTEAFF.

The genes are TRBV3-1 and TRBJ1-3; D unclear. Germline V gene data show CDR1 as LGHDT and CDR2 as YNNKEL (reference sequence). The CDR3 spans 17 residues. The germline V and J ends were trimmed by 0 bases and 0 bases, with 12 bases remaining between them. CDR3 DNA: TGTGCCAGCAGCCAAGATACATCACCCTACTCTGGAAACACCATATATTTT. Amino acid sequence: CASSQDTSPYSGNTIYF.

The V call is TRBV29-1, the J call TRBJ1-1; tentative D call: TRBD1 (6 bases). V lost 6 bases and J 3 bases, leaving 17 bases between the germline ends. Germline values: CDR1 SQVTM, CDR2 ANQGSEA. The CDR3 extends over 14 amino acids. CDR3 amino acids: CSVDSGERDTEAFF. CDR3 DNA: TGCAGCGTCGATTCAGGGGAGCGGGACACTGAAGCTTTCTTT.

This clonotype is a singleton in its sample. This chain uses TRBV7-6 with TRBJ2-5, with D hard to call. The length of the CDR3 is 16 residues. Trimming removed 5 bases at V and 3 bases at J, with 19 bases between. CDR1 is SGHVS, CDR2 FNYEAQ, per germline. The CDR3 region has the DNA TGTGCCAGCAGCGCCAACCCTCCAAGGATGAAAGAGACCCAGTACTTC. It codes for CASSANPPRMKETQYF.

In this sample, this clonotype turned up once. The chain couples TRBV5-1 to TRBJ1-1; 7 bases fit TRBD1. This CDR3 region has 14 residues. The J segment lost 6 bases and the V segment lost 3 bases, leaving 8 bases of the junction unmatched. Germline V lookup: CDR1 SGHRS, CDR2 YFSETQ. The CDR3 sequence is CASSYTKGASEAFF. CDR3 sequence (DNA): TGCGCCAGCAGCTATACTAAGGGGGCGTCTGAAGCTTTCTTT. Full variable domain (outside the CDR3, taken from reference TRBV5-1 and TRBJ1-1): KAGVTQTPRYLIKTRGQQVTLSCSPISGHRSVSWYQQTPGQGLQFLFEYFSETQRNKGNFPGRFSGRQFSNSRSEMNVSTLELGDSALYLCASSYTKGASEAFFGQGTRLTVV.

The chain recombines TRBV4-1 with TRBJ2-7; 8 nucleotides match TRBD1. This CDR3 comprises 16 residues. The V gene end was trimmed by 0 bases and the J gene end by 0 bases; junction bases not matched to a gene: 4. Germline-derived CDR1 and CDR2 are MGHRA and YSYEKL. CDR3 region: CASSQENRGASYEQYF. The CDR3 DNA reads TGCGCCAGCAGCCAAGAAAACAGGGGGGCCTCCTACGAGCAGTACTTC.

Here the CDR3 DNA reads TGTGCCAGCAGAGGCGGGACGACAGATACGCAGTATTTT. This gives the protein CASRGGTTDTQYF. This rearrangement joins TRBV7-9 to TRBJ2-3; D is perhaps TRBD2 (6 bases). The CDR3 contains 13 residues. With 6 bases removed from V and 3 bases from J, the gap between germline ends came to 10 bases. Germline values: CDR1 SEHNR, CDR2 FQNEAQ (reference sequence).

The chain combines TRBV4-1 with TRBJ1-1; TRBD1 might be the D (6 bases). V dropped 4 bases and J dropped 3 bases, with 12 bases sitting between them. The CDR3 consists of 14 residues. CDR1 and CDR2 from the germline V gene are MGHRA and YSYEKL. The DNA of the CDR3 is TGCGCCAGCAGCCGGCGCAAGGGGGACACTGAAGCTTTCTTT. Its translation is CASSRRKGDTEAFF.

This clonotype was counted once. The chain recombines TRBV24-1 with TRBJ2-3, with TRBD2 matching over 11 bases. The trim removed 5 bases at V and 5 bases at J, leaving 23 bases unmatched. Germline loops: CDR1 KGHDR, CDR2 SFDVKD. This CDR3 has 21 residues. The CDR3 nucleotides are TGTGCCACCAGTGCCCGGAGGACTAGCGGGTCCCTTGGGGGGGATAGAGATACGCAGTATTTT. Its protein is CATSARRTSGSLGGDRDTQYF.

This clonotype appeared once. This sequence joins TRBV13 and TRBJ2-3; 7 bases agree with TRBD2. The V gene end was trimmed by 5 bases and the J gene end by 2 bases; junction bases not matched to a gene: 4. This CDR3 has 14 residues. CDR1 is PRHDT and CDR2 is FYEKMQ in the germline V gene (reference sequence). CDR3: CASSAGTNTDTQYF. The CDR3 nucleotides read TGTGCCAGCAGCGCGGGGACTAACACAGATACGCAGTATTTT.

The chain employs TRBV12-3 or TRBV12-4 and TRBJ2-1; TRBD2 agrees at 11 bases. CDR3 length: 17 amino acids. Trimming took 4 bases from V and 8 from J; bases not matched to a gene: 13. The CDR3 loop reads CASSSREDSGGADEQFF. CDR3 bases: TGTGCCAGCAGTTCCCGCGAGGATAGCGGGGGGGCCGATGAGCAGTTCTTC.

This clonotype was recorded only once. V is TRBV20-1 and J is TRBJ2-1, with D possibly matching TRBD2 (6 bases). Trimming left V 5 bases short and J 0 bases short, with 11 bases between. The CDR3 has 14 amino acids. In germline, CDR1 is DFQATT, CDR2 SNEGSKA (reference sequence). The CDR3 DNA sequence: TGCAGTGCTGCCGGGAGAAGCTCCTACAATGAGCAGTTCTTC. This codes for CSAAGRSSYNEQFF.

The chain carries TRBV4-1 and TRBJ1-1; D call uncertain. V lost 5 bases and J lost 1, with 14 bases in between. Per germline, CDR1 MGHRA and CDR2 YSYEKL. This CDR3 spans 15 amino acids. The CDR3 coding sequence is TGCGCCAGCAGCTATGTGACGGCCTCGAACACTGAAGCTTTCTTT. It codes for CASSYVTASNTEAFF.

The V gene is TRBV6-2 or TRBV6-3, the J gene TRBJ2-7; no clear D gene. This CDR3 has 17 amino acids. Germline V CDR1 and CDR2: MNHEY, SVGEGT. Trimming took off 6 bases at V and 1 base at J, with 22 bases between the two ends. CDR3 in DNA: TGTGCCAGCAGCTCGGGCCCCTCCAAGATAAGGTCCTACGAGCAGTACGTC. This sequence encodes CASSSGPSKIRSYEQYV.

The CDR3 region is CASSTLTGLNQPQHF. The CDR3 nucleotides read TGTGCCAGCAGCACCCTGACAGGGCTCAATCAGCCCCAGCATTTT. The chain links TRBV7-8 to TRBJ1-5; 7 nucleotides line up with TRBD1. Germline-derived CDR1 and CDR2 are SGHVS and FQNEAQ. The V gene end was trimmed by 5 bases and the J gene end by 3 bases; junction bases not matched to a gene: 7. The CDR3 sequence is 15 residues long.

This clonotype was seen just once. The chain uses TRBV6-1 and TRBJ1-6; unclear D gene. In germline, CDR1 is MNHNS, CDR2 SASEGT. With 5 bases removed from V and 6 bases from J, the gap between germline ends came to 17 bases. This CDR3 has 16 amino acids. The DNA of the CDR3 is TGTGCCAGCAGTCCAACTCGGCGGGGTAGTAATTCACCCCTCCACTTT. It yields the protein CASSPTRRGSNSPLHF.

The J gene is TRBJ2-7, the V gene TRBV7-8; D uncertain. Germline V CDR1 and CDR2: SGHVS, FQNEAQ. The CDR3 has 14 amino acids. The V gene lost 1 base and the J gene lost 4 bases, with 11 bases spanning the gap. The CDR3 DNA reads as TGTGCCAGCAGCTTAGGAGACAACAAATACGAGCAGTACTTC. The encoded protein is CASSLGDNKYEQYF.